This T cell receptor beta chain originates from a study of PD-1 blockade in classical Hodgkin lymphoma. Stated time point: cycle 4 day 1 (C4D1), after less than 7 weeks of nivolumab. After autologous stem cell transplantation all patients relapsed, and prior brentuximab vedotin exposure differed between cohorts. From thawed PBMCs, CD4+ T cells were purified using magnetic negative selection. V dropped 3 bases and J dropped 7; count of bases not matched to a gene: 9. Germline CDR1 SGHRS, CDR2 YFSETQ. The CDR3 totals 16 residues. With regard to this clone: Its antigen is as yet unknown.

Study-level results: Only CD4+ TCR diversity, not CD8+, had risen significantly by C4D1. Baseline diversity resembling that of newly diagnosed patients was seen in complete responders. Nivolumab starters within 1 year of ASCT were excluded.

Here immunoSEQ multiplex PCR was the method, and the copy in TCRdb shows in-frame clones only, minus some. Among roughly 30,000 clones, roughly four fifths were seen once, and the ten largest hold approximately 0.8%. The sequenced sample was CD4+ T cells from blood, obtained before the fourth cycle of nivolumab. This clonotype originated in a human donor with classical Hodgkin lymphoma. This chain links TRBV5-1 with TRBJ2-5; 13 nucleotides match TRBD2. The CDR3 loop is CASSSYTSGGAGTQYF. Written as DNA, the CDR3 is TGCGCCAGCAGCTCCTACACTAGCGGGGGGGCGGGGACCCAGTACTTC.